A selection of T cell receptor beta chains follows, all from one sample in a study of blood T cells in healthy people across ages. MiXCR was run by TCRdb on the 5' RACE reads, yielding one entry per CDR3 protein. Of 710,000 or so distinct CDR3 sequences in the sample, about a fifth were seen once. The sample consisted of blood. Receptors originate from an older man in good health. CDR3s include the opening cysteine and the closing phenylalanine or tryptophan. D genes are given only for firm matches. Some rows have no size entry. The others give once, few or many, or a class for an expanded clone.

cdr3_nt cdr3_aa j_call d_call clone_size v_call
TGTGCCAGCAAGGCAACAGGGAGTCTCGAGCAGTACTTC CASKATGSLEQYF TRBJ2-7 . . TRBV6-2/TRBV6-3
TGTGCCAGCAGCTTAAGAGGACTAGCGTTCAATGAGCAGTTCTTC CASSLRGLAFNEQFF TRBJ2-1 TRBD2 . TRBV7-9
TGTGCCAGCAGCCTGAACGTGGGTGAGCAGTTCTTC CASSLNVGEQFF TRBJ2-1 . . TRBV3-1
TGTGCCACCAGCAGAGTTGACCCTTTCGAAAAACTGTTTTTT CATSRVDPFEKLFF TRBJ1-4 . few TRBV15
TGTGCCAGCAGCATTAGCGGGGGTCAGGCCTACAATGAGCAGTTCTTC CASSISGGQAYNEQFF TRBJ2-1 TRBD2 few TRBV5-5
TGCGCCAGCAGCCCCGGGACTAGTCGGACCCAGTACTTC CASSPGTSRTQYF TRBJ2-5 TRBD2 . TRBV5-1
TGTGCCAGCAGCTTTCTAGCGGGGGTGAGCTCCTACGAGCAGTACTTC CASSFLAGVSSYEQYF TRBJ2-7 TRBD2 few TRBV13
TGCAGTGCCCCGGGACAGGGCACCCACCCCTACGAGCAGTACTTC CSAPGQGTHPYEQYF TRBJ2-7 TRBD1 . TRBV20-1
TGTGCCAGCAGCTTCCTTGACGCCGGGACAGATTATGGCTACACCTTC CASSFLDAGTDYGYTF TRBJ1-2 TRBD1 few TRBV12-3/TRBV12-4
TGCGCCAGCAGCCAAACTGTTTGGGGGGACAATGAGCAGTTCTTC CASSQTVWGDNEQFF TRBJ2-1 . few TRBV5-1
TGTGCCAGCAGCCCCCTCGTGACTTGGGGAGCTAATGAAAAACTGTTTTTT CASSPLVTWGANEKLFF TRBJ1-4 . few TRBV14
TGTGCCAGCAGGGTAGGGGGAACTGGAAACACCATATATTTT CASRVGGTGNTIYF TRBJ1-3 . . TRBV28
TGTGCCAGCAGCTTAGACGGCTGGGAGGACACCATATATTTT CASSLDGWEDTIYF TRBJ1-3 . few TRBV7-9
TGTGCCAGCAGCTTAAGACCGCATAGGATTCAAACAGATACGCAGTATTTT CASSLRPHRIQTDTQYF TRBJ2-3 . few TRBV7-2
TGCGCCAGCACCAACACCGGGACTAGGGGGGTAGAGACCCAGTACTTC CASTNTGTRGVETQYF TRBJ2-5 TRBD2 . TRBV5-1
TGTGCCACCAGCTGGGACAGGAATCAGCCCCAGCATTTT CATSWDRNQPQHF TRBJ1-5 TRBD1 . TRBV15
TGTGCCACCAGTGACCCACAGACAGGGGGACGTACAGATACGCAGTATTTT CATSDPQTGGRTDTQYF TRBJ2-3 TRBD1 many TRBV24-1
TGTGCCAGCAGCGCGGGCCCCCAACAGGGCTCTGGAAACACCATATATTTT CASSAGPQQGSGNTIYF TRBJ1-3 . few TRBV9
TGCAGCGTAGTGGCGCACGAGCAGTACTTC CSVVAHEQYF TRBJ2-7 . . TRBV29-1
TGTGCCAGCAGATCGGGACTAGCCGGGACAGATACGCAGTATTTT CASRSGLAGTDTQYF TRBJ2-3 TRBD2 many TRBV6-5
TGCGCCAGCAGCTCGGGACTAGCGGGCTTCCAAGAGACCCAGTACTTC CASSSGLAGFQETQYF TRBJ2-5 TRBD2 . TRBV5-1
TGTGCCAGCGACAGGTTGAACACTGAAGCTTTCTTT CASDRLNTEAFF TRBJ1-1 . few TRBV6-1
TGCGCCAGCAGCAGGGATCACTACGAGCAGTACTTC CASSRDHYEQYF TRBJ2-7 . . TRBV5-1
TGCGCCAGCAGCTTGGCCATAAGGAACACTGAAGCTTTCTTT CASSLAIRNTEAFF TRBJ1-1 . few TRBV5-1
TGTGCCACCCAGAGGGGGGCCAACACAGATACGCAGTATTTT CATQRGANTDTQYF TRBJ2-3 . . TRBV10-3
TGTGCCAGCTCACCATCGGTCGGGGGGCTTGGCAATCAGCCCCAGCATTTT CASSPSVGGLGNQPQHF TRBJ1-5 . few TRBV18
TGCAGTGCCCCAGAACAGGGGGCGCGAGGTGGCTACACCTTC CSAPEQGARGGYTF TRBJ1-2 TRBD1 few TRBV20-1
TGTGCCAGCAGCTTCGACACCAGCTCTGGAAACACCATATATTTT CASSFDTSSGNTIYF TRBJ1-3 . once TRBV7-2
TGCGCCAGCAGCCCGGAGGGGGTGGAAGCTTTCTTT CASSPEGVEAFF TRBJ1-1 . few TRBV5-1
TGTGCCAGCAGTTCTTACAGGGGGCTTGGAGAGACCCAGTACTTC CASSSYRGLGETQYF TRBJ2-5 TRBD1 . TRBV12-3/TRBV12-4
TGTGCCAGCAACCTCGTTAGGGAGCAGTTCTTC CASNLVREQFF TRBJ2-1 . few TRBV3-1
TGTGCCAGCAGCCCCTCGGGGGAGTCACCCCTCCACTTT CASSPSGESPLHF TRBJ1-6 . few TRBV7-9
TGTGCCAGCCTAGCGCTCAGCCGCTCTGGAAACACCATATATTTT CASLALSRSGNTIYF TRBJ1-3 . . TRBV6-2/TRBV6-3
TGTGCCAGCAGCTCAAAGCGGGGAAGCTCCTACAATGAGCAGTTCTTC CASSSKRGSSYNEQFF TRBJ2-1 TRBD2 . TRBV7-8
TGCGCCAGCAGCCAAGATTGGCACAGGGTACTAGCCAAAAACATTCAGTACTTC CASSQDWHRVLAKNIQYF TRBJ2-4 . . TRBV4-1
TGTGCCAGCTCCTCCACCATCGAGGAGACCCAGTACTTC CASSSTIEETQYF TRBJ2-5 . few TRBV18
TGCAGCGCCCGACGGGGACCAGGGGGCGCGAGTGAAAAACTGTTTTTT CSARRGPGGASEKLFF TRBJ1-4 TRBD1 few TRBV29-1
TGTGCCAGCAGATCCCCGGGACTACTCAATGAGCAGTTCTTC CASRSPGLLNEQFF TRBJ2-1 TRBD2 . TRBV27
TGCAGTGCTAGCCCCCATAATGAAAAACTGTTTTTT CSASPHNEKLFF TRBJ1-4 . . TRBV20-1
TGTGCCAGCAGTTTAAGTGGGACAGGAGGGACTGAAGCTTTCTTT CASSLSGTGGTEAFF TRBJ1-1 TRBD1 . TRBV12-3/TRBV12-4
TGTGCCATCACTAGCGGGATCGAAGAGACCCAGTACTTC CAITSGIEETQYF TRBJ2-5 TRBD2 few TRBV10-3
TGTGCCAGCACCACCCGACGGACAACCGCCCTGGGCGGGCAGTATTTT CASTTRRTTALGGQYF TRBJ2-3 . . TRBV7-3
TGTGCCAGCAGCTTGCGTGCTGGAAACACCATATATTTT CASSLRAGNTIYF TRBJ1-3 . . TRBV5-5
TGTGCCATCAGTGAGCATACTGGCTATGGCTACACCTTC CAISEHTGYGYTF TRBJ1-2 . few TRBV10-3
TGCGCCAGCAGCCCTTCGGACGCAGCTTCCACAGATACGCAGTATTTT CASSPSDAASTDTQYF TRBJ2-3 . . TRBV5-1
TGTGCCAGCAGCCAACACGGACAGGGGGCCCGAGGCTACACCTTC CASSQHGQGARGYTF TRBJ1-2 TRBD1 . TRBV7-9
TGTGCCAGCAGTGGGCCCGGACTGATTCGGATCGGCAATCAGCCCCAGCATTTT CASSGPGLIRIGNQPQHF TRBJ1-5 . . TRBV6-2/TRBV6-3
TGCAGTGCTAGAGAACTACAGGGTTGGGACTACACCTTC CSARELQGWDYTF TRBJ1-2 . . TRBV20-1
TGCAGCGTTGTGGAGGGGGAGCAGTTCTTC CSVVEGEQFF TRBJ2-1 . few TRBV29-1
TGTGCCAGCTCACCGGGGATGAACACTGAAGCTTTCTTT CASSPGMNTEAFF TRBJ1-1 . few TRBV18
TGCGCCAGCAGCTTGCCGGAGGGGCGCGGTGGAAACACCATATATTTT CASSLPEGRGGNTIYF TRBJ1-3 . few TRBV5-1
TGTGCCAGCACGGCCGGGGGCATCGGCACAGATACGCAGTATTTT CASTAGGIGTDTQYF TRBJ2-3 . . TRBV6-1